The T cell receptor beta chain under discussion was sequenced for a study of cytomegalovirus exposure and HLA in healthy donors. Study-wide results and caveats: Some segments of the V type, notably TRBV6-2 and TRBV6-3, were excluded as indistinguishable. A later analysis revealed that TCR association rates differed between HLA loci, peaking at DRB1 and bottoming out at HLA-C. Previous analysis showed most TCR beta V segments were productive about 87% or about 30% of the time. Most subjects' HLA-A and HLA-B alleles were reportedly predicted from TCR beta sequences.

Primers for the PCR totalled 60 Vbeta and 13 Jbeta. Clones were sequenced by immunoSEQ multiplex PCR, and TCRdb holds only the in-frame ones, with some missing. Among roughly 78,000 clones listed, 63% were seen once. V lost 6 bases and J 3 bases, leaving 17 bases between the germline ends. Germline-derived CDR1 and CDR2 are SNHLY and FYNNEI. CDR3 size: 15 residues. Note on this clone: Its cognate antigen is unknown.

This clonotype was sampled from a man younger than 40 in good health and CMV-seropositive. The J gene is TRBJ1-1, the V gene TRBV2, with a possible D match to TRBD1 (6 bases). Material for sequencing was PBMCs. For the CDR3, the DNA is TGTGCCAGCAGGGTATCAGGGGTTGCTGACACTGAAGCTTTCTTT. Translating it yields CASRVSGVADTEAFF.